What follows are 8 T cell receptor beta chains derived from one specimen sequenced in a study of cytomegalovirus exposure and HLA in healthy donors. Libraries were prepared by immunoSEQ multiplex PCR; TCRdb keeps only in-frame clonotypes and omits some of them. The sample includes 140,000 or so clones, roughly 87% of them seen just once. Source material: PBMCs. These receptors came from a woman between 18 and 29 years old in good health and CMV-seropositive.

This chain uses TRBV9 with TRBJ1-2; TRBD1 might be the D (5 bases). Per germline, CDR1 SGDLS and CDR2 YYNGEE. The CDR3 length is 16 residues. Trimming removed 4 bases at V and 7 bases at J, with 23 bases between. CDR3 sequence reads: CASSHTGIQDGAGYTF. The CDR3 DNA is TGTGCCAGCAGCCATACTGGTATACAGGACGGCGCTGGCTACACCTTC.

V gene TRBV19 combines with J gene TRBJ2-1, with TRBD2 matching over 11 bases. The CDR3 is 15 amino acids. Trimming at V came to 7 bases and at J to 3 bases, leaving 5 bases not matched to a gene. From germline, CDR1 is LNHDA and CDR2 SQIVND (reference sequence). CDR3 sequence reads: CASTATSGDYNEQFF. The DNA of the CDR3 is TGTGCCAGTACCGCGACTAGCGGGGACTACAATGAGCAGTTCTTC. The full variable domain, rest sourced from reference TRBV19 and TRBJ2-1, is DGGITQSPKYLFRKEGQNVTLSCEQNLNHDAMYWYRQDPGQGLRLIYYSQIVNDFQKGDIAEGYSVSREKKESFPLTVTSAQKNPTAFYLCASTATSGDYNEQFFGPGTRLTVL.

This clone was seen only once. This chain links TRBV15 with TRBJ1-1; unclear D gene. The CDR3 loop spans 16 amino acids. Per germline, CDR1 LNHNV and CDR2 YYDKDF (reference sequence). V was shortened by 0 bases and J by 1 base, with 12 bases between the two germline ends. The CDR3 sequence: CATSREPRVGNTEAFF. The CDR3 DNA reads TGTGCCACCAGCAGAGAACCCCGGGTAGGGAACACTGAAGCTTTCTTT.

The CDR3 region is CASSFSGPNNNEQFF. The DNA of the CDR3 is TGCGCCAGCAGCTTTAGCGGCCCGAATAATAATGAGCAGTTCTTC. The chain has TRBV5-1 and TRBJ2-1, with a possible D match to TRBD2 (6 bases). This CDR3 has 15 amino acids. CDR1 and CDR2 (germline): SGHRS, YFSETQ. V was clipped by 2 bases and J by 7 bases, with 16 bases between them.

This clone showed up just once. The rearrangement joins TRBV5-6 to TRBJ2-2; 8 bases map to TRBD1. The germline V gene encodes CDR1 SGHDT and CDR2 YYEEEE. This CDR3 is 16 amino acids long. Losses at the gene ends were 5 bases for V and 3 bases for J; bases not matched to a gene: 9. CDR3 residues: CASSLIRGRDTGELFF. The CDR3 bases are TGTGCCAGCAGTTTGATCAGGGGGCGGGACACCGGGGAGCTGTTTTTT.

This chain joins TRBV19 and TRBJ1-1; TRBD1 agrees at 9 bases. Germline V gene lookup returns CDR1 LNHDA and CDR2 SQIVND (reference sequence). J was trimmed by 5 bases and V by 9 bases; bases with no gene match: 13. CDR3 length equals 15 residues. The CDR3 loop reads CARRRDRGRRTEAFF. The CDR3 nucleotides read TGTGCCAGGAGAAGAGACAGGGGGAGGCGAACTGAAGCTTTCTTT.

This chain connects TRBV28 to TRBJ1-2; D is unclear. Trimming stripped 2 bases from V and 4 bases from J, with 5 bases between. The CDR3 loop spans 12 amino acids. Germline V CDR1 and CDR2: MDHEN, SYDVKM. CDR3: CASSLNSYGYTF. CDR3 nucleotide sequence: TGTGCCAGCAGTTTAAACAGCTATGGCTACACCTTC.

The chain is built from TRBV27 and TRBJ2-3, with 7 bases matching TRBD2. This CDR3 has 15 residues. Germline V gene data show CDR1 as MNHEY and CDR2 as SMNVEV (reference sequence). Trimming took 4 bases from V and 2 from J; bases not matched to a gene: 6. This chain's CDR3 is CASSSYGTITDTQYF. CDR3 bases: TGTGCCAGCAGTTCCTATGGGACTATCACAGATACGCAGTATTTT.